Only a few counts were recorded for the clone carrying this T cell receptor beta chain. There are 16 residues in the CDR3. CDR1 is SGDLS and CDR2 is YYNGEE in the germline V gene. The V gene lost 3 bases and the J gene lost 2 bases, with 17 bases spanning the gap. The data were taken from a study of blood T cell repertoires in COVID-19. The overall study: T cells, B-cell-depleted T cells, or PBMCs supplied cDNA or gDNA.

Measured with immunoSEQ multiplex PCR; TCRdb has only the in-frame clones, and not every one. The data hold about 64,000 clones, with approximately 82% observed a single time. This clonotype originated in an older man with acute or convalescent COVID-19. The V gene is TRBV9, the J gene TRBJ2-5, with D perhaps matching TRBD2 (6 bases). Source material: peripheral blood. The CDR3 region has the DNA TGTGCCAGCAGCGCGGGGGTAGGGGCGACTCAAGAGACCCAGTACTTC. Its translation: CASSAGVGATQETQYF.